The 23 T cell receptor beta chains below all came from one sample that was sequenced in a study of blood T cell repertoires in COVID-19. Clones were read by immunoSEQ multiplex PCR, and TCRdb kept only the in-frame ones, dropping some. The data show roughly 200,000 clones, approximately 90% seen once. The sample comprised PBMCs or T cells enriched from blood (not recorded which). Receptor source: a woman aged 40 to 50 in a cohort exposed to, infected with or recovered from COVID-19 (not recorded which).

This rearrangement joins TRBV5-1 to TRBJ1-1, with 7 positions matching TRBD1. The germline V gene has CDR1 SGHRS and CDR2 YFSETQ. This CDR3 is built from 14 residues. The junction had 2 bases not matched to a gene; V was cut back by 1 base and J by 2 bases. CDR3 nucleotides: TGCGCCAGCAGCTTGACAGGGGTAAACACTGAAGCTTTCTTT. Encoded protein: CASSLTGVNTEAFF.

The genes are TRBV28 and TRBJ2-3; 14 nucleotides line up with TRBD2. This CDR3 has 16 residues. CDR1 and CDR2 from the germline V gene are MDHEN and SYDVKM. V lost 7 bases and J lost 6; bases outside the gene matches: 9. The CDR3 spells CASTTGTSGGRDTQYF. Here the CDR3 DNA reads TGTGCCAGCACCACAGGGACTAGCGGGGGCCGGGATACGCAGTATTTT.

The chain joins TRBV21-1 to TRBJ1-6. TRBV21-1 constitutes a pseudogene. This CDR3 has 15 amino acids. DNA for the CDR3: TGTGCCAGCAGCGGACCGGCGAGGAGCGGTTCACCCCTCCACTTT. This encodes CASSGPARSGSPLHF.

V is TRBV20-1 and J is TRBJ2-7; D unclear. Trimming removed 6 bases at V and 4 bases at J, with 10 bases between. Germline CDR1 reads DFQATT; CDR2 reads SNEGSKA (reference sequence). The CDR3 runs to 11 residues. CDR3: CSARTEYEQYF. The CDR3 DNA follows: TGCAGTGCCAGAACTGAATACGAGCAGTACTTC.

The chain carries TRBV19 and TRBJ1-2; D call uncertain. V was clipped by 4 bases and J by 2 bases, with 11 bases between them. Per germline, CDR1 LNHDA and CDR2 SQIVND (reference sequence). This CDR3 region has 14 residues. CDR3 protein: CASSRGYLNYGYTF. The CDR3 nucleotides are TGTGCCAGTAGTAGAGGATACCTCAACTATGGCTACACCTTC.

The chain joins TRBV3-1 (or the pseudogene TRBV3-2) to TRBJ1-5; D gene uncertain. Germline CDR1 LGHDT, CDR2 YNNKEL (reference sequence). This CDR3 has 13 residues. V was clipped by 2 bases and J by 5 bases, with 7 bases between them. The CDR3 DNA sequence: TGTGCCAGCAGCCAATCCCTTGATCAGCCCCAGCATTTT. Translation: CASSQSLDQPQHF.

This clone was picked up a small number of times. The J gene is TRBJ1-3, the V gene TRBV2, with D maybe TRBD1 (5 bases). Trimming left V 6 bases short and J 1 base short, with 10 bases between. Germline V gene sequence: CDR1 SNHLY, CDR2 FYNNEI. CDR3 length: 14 residues. The CDR3 nucleotides are TGTGCCAGCAGAGTCGACAGTTCTGGAAACACCATATATTTT. Translation: CASRVDSSGNTIYF.

For the CDR3, the DNA is TGTGCCAGCAGCTTAGCTCCGGGGATGGAACCCCAGCATTTT. Its protein is CASSLAPGMEPQHF. The rearrangement joins TRBV7-9 to TRBJ1-5; D remains unclear. V lost 0 bases, J lost 10 bases, and 13 bases lay in between. The CDR3 is made up of 14 amino acids. CDR1 and CDR2 (germline): SEHNR, FQNEAQ (reference sequence).

The chain joins TRBV5-1 to TRBJ1-4; TRBD1 might be the D (5 bases). The ends were cut back, 0 bases at V and 0 bases at J, with 12 bases in the middle. CDR3 length: 17 amino acids. Germline V gene sequence: CDR1 SGHRS, CDR2 YFSETQ. CDR3: CASSLARWGATNEKLFF. The DNA for the CDR3 is TGCGCCAGCAGCTTGGCCAGGTGGGGGGCAACTAATGAAAAACTGTTTTTT.

This chain links TRBV7-8 with TRBJ2-5; the D gene is possibly TRBD2 (6 bases). Germline V gene lookup returns CDR1 SGHVS and CDR2 FQNEAQ. V was cut by 1 base and J by 5 bases, with 8 bases left in between. The CDR3 has 13 residues. The CDR3 spells CASSLGGGETQYF. CDR3 coding DNA: TGTGCCAGCAGCTTAGGTGGGGGGGAGACCCAGTACTTC.

The count of this clone is one. V gene TRBV6-4 combines with J gene TRBJ2-7; perhaps TRBD2 as D (6 bases). Per the germline V gene, CDR1 is MRHNA and CDR2 is SNTAGT. V lost 0 bases and J 6 bases, leaving 9 bases between the germline ends. CDR3 length: 13 amino acids. CDR3 in DNA: TGTGCCAGCAGTGACTCGGAGACTAGCGAGCAGTACTTC. It is translated as CASSDSETSEQYF.

This rearrangement joins TRBV11-2 to TRBJ2-7, with 9 bases identical to TRBD2. Unmatched junction bases numbered 7, after V lost 0 bases and J lost 4 bases. Germline V gives CDR1 SGHAT, CDR2 FQNNGV. The CDR3 length is 16 residues. In DNA form, the CDR3 reads TGTGCCAGCAGCTTAGATCTGCGGGGGGGGCTATACGAGCAGTACTTC. Its protein is CASSLDLRGGLYEQYF.

The chain has TRBV12-5 and TRBJ1-5, with a tentative D call TRBD1 (5 bases). Germline values: CDR1 LGHNT, CDR2 FRNRAP. V was trimmed by 5 bases and J by 1 base, leaving 12 bases between them. The CDR3 is made up of 15 amino acids. CDR3 sequence reads: CASGPPRGSNQPQHF. In DNA, the CDR3 is TGTGCTAGTGGTCCCCCCCGGGGGAGCAATCAGCCCCAGCATTTT. The variable domain in full, completed from reference TRBV12-5 and TRBJ1-5, reads DARVTQTPRHKVTEMGQEVTMRCQPILGHNTVFWYRQTMMQGLELLAYFRNRAPLDDSGMPKDRFSAEMPDATLATLKIQPSEPRDSAVYFCASGPPRGSNQPQHFGDGTRLSIL.

This chain joins TRBV4-2 and TRBJ1-2; D ambiguous. V was clipped by 3 bases and J by 7 bases, with 12 bases between them. The CDR3 loop spans 13 amino acids. Germline V CDR1 and CDR2: LGHNA, YNFKEQ. The CDR3, as DNA: TGTGCCAGCAGCCACCCCCCTGGAGGTGGCTACACCTTC. This encodes CASSHPPGGGYTF.

This clone turned up a few times. The chain has TRBV4-2 and TRBJ2-3; D uncertain. Trimming removed 4 bases from V and 11 bases from J, with 13 bases in between. This CDR3 is built from 12 residues. Germline CDR1 LGHNA, CDR2 YNFKEQ. Here the CDR3 DNA reads TGTGCCAGCAGCCCCTCCCGGGTTAGGCAGTATTTT. It specifies CASSPSRVRQYF.

This clone has only a few counts. As DNA, the CDR3 is TGTGCCAGCAGTTTATCGGGTATTTCTGAAGCTTTCTTT. As protein: CASSLSGISEAFF. The chain employs TRBV7-2 and TRBJ1-1; D call uncertain. Trimming removed 6 bases from V and 6 bases from J, with 14 bases in between. Germline CDR1 is SGHTA and CDR2 is FQGNSA. The CDR3 consists of 13 residues.

This clone was recorded only once. The rearrangement uses TRBV4-1 and TRBJ2-7, with D perhaps matching TRBD2 (6 bases). CDR1 MGHRA and CDR2 YSYEKL come from the germline V gene. Trimming stripped 2 bases from V and 6 bases from J, with 26 bases between. The length of the CDR3 is 18 residues. The CDR3, as DNA: TGCGCCAGCAGCCAACAGATACCGGGGCGGGACCGTTTTGGCGAGCAGTACTTC. It encodes CASSQQIPGRDRFGEQYF.

The chain has TRBV2 and TRBJ2-3; 7 nucleotides agree with TRBD2. Germline V CDR1 and CDR2: SNHLY, FYNNEI. V lost 2 bases to trimming and J lost 10 bases; unmatched junction nucleotides: 6. The CDR3 spans 13 residues. CDR3 protein: CASSELVAGAQYF. CDR3 in DNA: TGTGCCAGCAGTGAACTAGTCGCGGGGGCGCAGTATTTT.

This clone was recorded only once. This chain joins TRBV5-1 and TRBJ1-1, with D possibly TRBD1 on 5 matching bases. Deletions cut 4 bases from V and 5 bases from J, with 15 bases between. The CDR3 length is 14 residues. Germline lookup yields CDR1 SGHRS and CDR2 YFSETQ. Written as DNA, the CDR3 is TGCGCCAGCAGCCAAGGGGCGGGAGGAACTGAAGCTTTCTTT. As protein: CASSQGAGGTEAFF.

This chain links TRBV28 with TRBJ1-1, with 7 positions matching TRBD1. V shed 2 bases, J shed 1 base, and the junction held 1 base outside the gene matches. Looked up from germline, CDR1 is MDHEN and CDR2 is SYDVKM. CDR3 size: 14 residues. CDR3 DNA sequence: TGTGCCAGCAGTTTAGACAGGGAGAACACTGAAGCTTTCTTT. Translating it yields CASSLDRENTEAFF.

The rearrangement joins TRBV24-1 to TRBJ2-3; 12 bases fit TRBD2. The CDR3 runs 15 residues. Trimming at V came to 7 bases and at J to 4 bases, leaving 5 bases not matched to a gene. Germline V lookup: CDR1 KGHDR, CDR2 SFDVKD. CDR3 in DNA: TGTGCCACCAGAGCTTCTAGCGGGAGGGCAGATACGCAGTATTTT. This gives the protein CATRASSGRADTQYF.

The rearrangement uses TRBV15 and TRBJ1-1; 12 positions agree with TRBD1. Germline V lookup: CDR1 LNHNV, CDR2 YYDKDF (reference sequence). The CDR3 extends over 15 amino acids. V lost 1 base and J lost 10; bases outside the gene matches: 7. DNA of the CDR3: TGTGCCACCAGCAGAGCCGGGACAGGGGGCGAAACAGCTTTCTTT. This encodes CATSRAGTGGETAFF.

This sequence joins TRBV18 and TRBJ2-3; 8 bases align to TRBD1. The CDR3 spans 16 residues. The V and J ends lost 2 bases and 2 bases, in that order; junction bases with no gene match: 6. Germline V CDR1 and CDR2: KGHSH, LQKENI. CDR3 region: CASSPITGGYTDTQYF. DNA of the CDR3: TGTGCCAGCTCACCAATAACAGGGGGATACACAGATACGCAGTATTTT.